This T cell receptor (beta chain) was captured in a study of blood T cells in healthy people across ages. Trimming shortened V by 7 bases and J by 3 bases, and 20 bases separated the two germline ends. The CDR3 totals 16 residues. The authors ran a second PCR of roughly 7 to 11 cycles using a sample-barcoded 5' primer and a J-beta primer mix. MiXCR was run by TCRdb on the 5' RACE reads, yielding one entry per CDR3 protein. Of 890,000 or so distinct CDR3 sequences listed, 62% were seen once; the top ten hold 25% to 30%. Sequencing used blood. This rearrangement joins TRBV12-3 or TRBV12-4 to TRBJ2-3, with a possible D match to TRBD2 (7 bases). The clonotype was recovered from a man between 25 and 39 years old in good health. Written as DNA, the CDR3 is TGTGCCAGCAATCCGGGACAATTCGGGGGGACAGATACGCAGTATTTT. This sequence encodes CASNPGQFGGTDTQYF.